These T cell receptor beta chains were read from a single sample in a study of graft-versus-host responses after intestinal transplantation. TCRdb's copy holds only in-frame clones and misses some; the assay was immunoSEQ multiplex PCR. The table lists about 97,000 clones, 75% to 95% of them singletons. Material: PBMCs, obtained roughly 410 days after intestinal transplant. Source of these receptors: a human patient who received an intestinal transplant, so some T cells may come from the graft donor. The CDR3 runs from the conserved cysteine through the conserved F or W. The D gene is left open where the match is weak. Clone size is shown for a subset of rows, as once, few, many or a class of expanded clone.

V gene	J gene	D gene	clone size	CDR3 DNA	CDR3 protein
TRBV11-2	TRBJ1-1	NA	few	TGTGCCAGCAGCTTCACACGATACACTGAAGCTTTCTTT	CASSFTRYTEAFF
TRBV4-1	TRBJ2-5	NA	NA	TGCGCCAGCAGCCAAGATATAGGCCAAGAGACCCAGTACTTC	CASSQDIGQETQYF
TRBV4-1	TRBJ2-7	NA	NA	TGCGCCAGCAGCCGGGGAACAGGTGGAAGGGACGAGCAGTACTTC	CASSRGTGGRDEQYF
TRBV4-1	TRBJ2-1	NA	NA	TGCGCCAGCAGCCAAGATTTGGAGGCCTACAATGAGCAGTTCTTC	CASSQDLEAYNEQFF
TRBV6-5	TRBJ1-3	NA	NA	TGTGCCAGCAGCCCGGACAGCTCTGGAAACACCATATATTTT	CASSPDSSGNTIYF
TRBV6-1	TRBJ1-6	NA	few	TGTGCCAGCAGTACTTACACGGATTCACCCCTCCACTTT	CASSTYTDSPLHF
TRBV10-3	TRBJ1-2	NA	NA	TGTGCCATCAGTGAGTCGACCGGGGAAGGCTACACCTTC	CAISESTGEGYTF
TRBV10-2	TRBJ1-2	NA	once	TGCGCCAGCATTGAGAGAGGGGGTTGGGCACTCCCCCATCGGGGCTACACCTTC	CASIERGGWALPHRGYTF
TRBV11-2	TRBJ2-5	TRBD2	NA	TGTGCCAGCAGCTTAGTCCCTGGACTAGCACAAGAGACCCAGTACTTC	CASSLVPGLAQETQYF
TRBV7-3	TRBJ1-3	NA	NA	TGTGCCAGCAGCTTTGAAGGGGGGAAGAACTCTGGAAACACCATATATTTT	CASSFEGGKNSGNTIYF
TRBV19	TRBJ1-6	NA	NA	TGTGCCAGTGGCGGCCAGGGACTAAGCTCCTATAATTCACCCCTCCACTTT	CASGGQGLSSYNSPLHF
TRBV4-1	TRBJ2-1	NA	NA	TGCGCCAGCAGCCAAGACTGGCCCAGCTCCTACAATGAGCAGTTCTTC	CASSQDWPSSYNEQFF
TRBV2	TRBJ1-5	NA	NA	TGTGCCAGCAGGACAGGTCCCGGTCAGCCCCAGCATTTT	CASRTGPGQPQHF
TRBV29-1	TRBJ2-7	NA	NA	TGCAGCGTTGTATGGGGGCCCTACGAGCAGTACTTC	CSVVWGPYEQYF
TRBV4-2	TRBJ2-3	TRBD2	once	TGTGCCAGCAGCCAGCCGGGACTAGCGGGGGGGGCTAGCACAGATACGCAGTATTTT	CASSQPGLAGGASTDTQYF
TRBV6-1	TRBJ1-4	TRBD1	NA	TGTGCCAGCAGATCCGACAGGGGGGTTAATGAAAAACTGTTTTTT	CASRSDRGVNEKLFF
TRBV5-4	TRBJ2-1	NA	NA	TGTGCCAGCAGCTTAGGGGGGCAGGCCCCCTACAATGAGCAGTTCTTC	CASSLGGQAPYNEQFF
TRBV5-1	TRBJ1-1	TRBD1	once	TGCGCCAGCAGCTTGGGAGGGACAGTCATTGAAGCTTTCTTT	CASSLGGTVIEAFF
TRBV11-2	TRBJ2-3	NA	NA	TGTGCCAGCAGCCGAAGGGATACGCAGTATTTT	CASSRRDTQYF
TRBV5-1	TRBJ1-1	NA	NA	TGCGCCAGCAGCGTAAATCAGGGGAGCGCTGAAGCTTTCTTT	CASSVNQGSAEAFF
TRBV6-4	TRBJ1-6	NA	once	TGTGCCAGCAGTGACAAAAATAATTCACCCCTCCACTTT	CASSDKNNSPLHF
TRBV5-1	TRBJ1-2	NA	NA	TGCGCCAGCAGCTTGGCCGGACATGGCTACACCTTC	CASSLAGHGYTF
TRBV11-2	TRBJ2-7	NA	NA	TGTGCCAGCAGCTTAGAAGCAGGTCCCTCCTACGAGCAGTACTTC	CASSLEAGPSYEQYF
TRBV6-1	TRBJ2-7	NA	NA	TGTGCCAGCAGTGACCAGGGAGTCAACGAGCAGTACTTC	CASSDQGVNEQYF
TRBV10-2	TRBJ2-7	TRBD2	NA	TGCGCCAGCACCAGATATGGGGGGGAAAGCTCCTACGAGCAGTACTTC	CASTRYGGESSYEQYF
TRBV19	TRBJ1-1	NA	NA	TGTGCCAGCCGACGGACGGGCACTGAAGCTTTCTTT	CASRRTGTEAFF
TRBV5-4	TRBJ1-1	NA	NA	TGTGCCAGCAGGAATAACAGGAAGGAGAACACTGAAGCTTTCTTT	CASRNNRKENTEAFF
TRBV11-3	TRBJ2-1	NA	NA	TGTGCCAGCAGCTTAGATCGTATTGAGCAGTTCTTC	CASSLDRIEQFF
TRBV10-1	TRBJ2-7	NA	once	TGCGCCAGCAGTGAGTCGGGGGGCTACGAGCAGTACTTC	CASSESGGYEQYF
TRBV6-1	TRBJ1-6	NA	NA	TGTGCCAGCAGTGAAGCGCTGGGCACTACAACGAAATCACCCCTCCACTTT	CASSEALGTTTKSPLHF
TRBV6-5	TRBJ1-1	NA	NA	TGTGCCAGCAGGTCAGGACAGTCCAACACTGAAGCTTTCTTT	CASRSGQSNTEAFF
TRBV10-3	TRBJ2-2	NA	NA	TGTGCCATCTTCCGGGGGACAGACACCGGGGAGCTGTTTTTT	CAIFRGTDTGELFF
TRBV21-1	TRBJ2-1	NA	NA	TGTGCCAGCGGGACGGAGCAGTTCTTC	CASGTEQFF
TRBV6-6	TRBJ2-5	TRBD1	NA	TGTGCCAGCAACCCTTTGCTCCAGGGGGCAGAGACCCAGTACTTC	CASNPLLQGAETQYF
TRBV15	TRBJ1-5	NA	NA	TGTGCCACCGGGGGGAGGGGCTATAGCAATCAGCCCCAGCATTTT	CATGGRGYSNQPQHF
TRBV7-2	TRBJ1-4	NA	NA	TGTGCCAGCAGCTTCCGGGCCATCGTCGTCGGTGCGACTAATGAAAAACTGTTTTTT	CASSFRAIVVGATNEKLFF
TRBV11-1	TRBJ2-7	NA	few	TGTGCCAGCAGCCCCGGACTGGTCTACGAGCAGTACTTC	CASSPGLVYEQYF
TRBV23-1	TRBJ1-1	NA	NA	TGCGCCAGCAGTCAAGATCGGGGGATGGGGATTGAAGCTTTCTTT	CASSQDRGMGIEAFF
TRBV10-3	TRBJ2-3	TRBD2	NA	TGTGCCATCAGGGTAACGGGGGGGCTGGTAGATACGCAGTATTTT	CAIRVTGGLVDTQYF
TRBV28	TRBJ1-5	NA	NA	TGTGCCAGCACCTGGGGGCGCAATCAGCCCCAGCATTTT	CASTWGRNQPQHF
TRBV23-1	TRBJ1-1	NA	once	TGCGCCAGCAGTCAATCAATCTTCAACAGGGACGGAGCTTTCTTT	CASSQSIFNRDGAFF
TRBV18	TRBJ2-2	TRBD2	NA	TGTGCCAGCTTCGGGGGGTCCGCCCCCGGGGAGCTGTTTTTT	CASFGGSAPGELFF
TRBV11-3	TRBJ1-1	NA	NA	TGTGCCAGCAGCTTAGGGGCTAACACTGAAGCTTTCTTT	CASSLGANTEAFF
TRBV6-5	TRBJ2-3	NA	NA	TGTGCCAGCAGAGACATAGGAGCCACAGATACGCAGTATTTT	CASRDIGATDTQYF
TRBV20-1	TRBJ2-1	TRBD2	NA	TGCAGTGCCCCGGGAGGGGATGAGCAGTTCTTC	CSAPGGDEQFF
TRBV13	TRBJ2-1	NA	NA	TGTGCCAGCAGCTTCGCAGGGGACGATTCGGACAATGAGCAGTTCTTC	CASSFAGDDSDNEQFF
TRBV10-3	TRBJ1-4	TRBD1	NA	TGTGCCATCGGAGGGGGCGGGTCTAATGAAAAACTGTTTTTT	CAIGGGGSNEKLFF
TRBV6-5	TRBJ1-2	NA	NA	TGTGCCAGCAGTTACGTGGGGCAGGGGACGTACTATGGCTACACCTTC	CASSYVGQGTYYGYTF
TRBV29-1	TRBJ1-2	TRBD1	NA	TGCAGCGTTGAGGCCAGGGGGAACTATGGCTACACCTTC	CSVEARGNYGYTF
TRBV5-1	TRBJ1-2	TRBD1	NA	TGCGCCAGCAGCGCCGACAGGGGGCCCTATGGCTACACCTTC	CASSADRGPYGYTF
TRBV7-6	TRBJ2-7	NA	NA	TGTGCCAGCAGCTTAGAAGTGGGTTTTAGCTACGAGCAGTACTTC	CASSLEVGFSYEQYF
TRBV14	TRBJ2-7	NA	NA	TGTGCCAGCAGGATGGACAGCGGAAGGGGCGAGCAGTACTTC	CASRMDSGRGEQYF